This T cell receptor (beta chain) was obtained from a study of identical twins. Overall study findings and caveats: A cross-sectional statistical analysis, not follow-up of the same donors, supported the conclusions.

Germline CDR1 MNHNS, CDR2 SASEGT. This CDR3 comprises 14 residues. V gave up 6 bases and J gave up 3 bases; unmatched junction bases: 3. Each CDR3 protein gets one entry after TCRdb re-called the 5' RACE reads with MiXCR. The data show hundreds of thousands of distinct CDR3 sequences, over 8.5% seen once. As to this clonotype: Its antigen is undetermined.

The same specimen was also included in a second study, on yellow fever vaccine responses in identical twins.

The chain carries TRBV6-1 and TRBJ2-3; TRBD2 matches 10 bases. Sequenced input: PBMCs. This sequence was found in a woman between 18 and 29 years old in good health. CDR3 DNA: TGTGCCAGCAGACCGGGACTAGCGACAGATACGCAGTATTTT. Its protein is CASRPGLATDTQYF.